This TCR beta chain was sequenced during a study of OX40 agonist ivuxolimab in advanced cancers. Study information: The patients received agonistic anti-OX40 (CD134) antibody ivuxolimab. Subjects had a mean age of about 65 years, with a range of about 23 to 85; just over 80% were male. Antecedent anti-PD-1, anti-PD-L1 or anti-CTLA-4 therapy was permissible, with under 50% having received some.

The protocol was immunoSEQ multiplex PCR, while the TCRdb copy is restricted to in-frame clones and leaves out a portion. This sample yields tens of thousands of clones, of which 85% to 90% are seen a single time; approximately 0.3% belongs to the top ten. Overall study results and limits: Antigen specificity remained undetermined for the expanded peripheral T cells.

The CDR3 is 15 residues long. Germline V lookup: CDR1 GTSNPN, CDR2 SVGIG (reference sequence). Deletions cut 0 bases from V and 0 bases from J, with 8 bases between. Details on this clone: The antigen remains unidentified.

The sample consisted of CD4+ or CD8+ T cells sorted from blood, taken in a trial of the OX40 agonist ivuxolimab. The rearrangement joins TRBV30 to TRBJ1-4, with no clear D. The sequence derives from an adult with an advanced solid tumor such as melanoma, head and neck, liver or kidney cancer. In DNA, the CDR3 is TGTGCCTGGAGTGTATGGGGTGCAACTAATGAAAAACTGTTTTTT. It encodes CAWSVWGATNEKLFF.